Here is one T cell receptor beta chain with its context. Its specificity is unknown. The data are from a study of OX40 agonist ivuxolimab in advanced cancers. In the study overall: Patients were given ivuxolimab, an antibody that agonizes OX40 (CD134). A history of anti-PD-1, anti-PD-L1 or anti-CTLA-4 therapy was acceptable, and over 30% had some. The study, taken as a whole, reports: With doses of 0.1 to 3.0 mg/kg, CD4+ and CD8+ blood T cells had undergone clonal expansion by week 6. Nonresponders included some who also had low normalized T-cell clonal expansion.

V lost 4 bases and J lost 4, with 19 bases in between. This CDR3 contains 16 residues. CDR1 and CDR2 (germline): LGHNA, YSLEER. Here immunoSEQ multiplex PCR was the method, and the copy in TCRdb shows in-frame clones only, minus some. Of 70,000 or so clones in the sample, around 89% were seen once. V and J are TRBV4-3 and TRBJ1-2; weak D call: TRBD1 (5 bases). The sequence was collected from an adult with an advanced solid tumor such as melanoma, head and neck, liver or kidney cancer. The specimen was CD4+ or CD8+ T cells sorted from blood, collected in a trial of the OX40 agonist ivuxolimab. CDR3 DNA: TGCGCCAGCAGCCCCGCAACTGGGGCGGAGTTCTATGGCTACACCTTC. Protein product: CASSPATGAEFYGYTF.